The clone carrying this TCR beta chain was seen a handful of times. This sample stems from a study of T cell changes during pregnancy in multiple sclerosis. CDR3 length equals 15 residues. Germline loops: CDR1 SEHNR, CDR2 FQNEAQ (reference sequence). Trimming shortened V by 5 bases and J by 5 bases, and 18 bases separated the two germline ends. The table came from immunoSEQ multiplex PCR; TCRdb's copy has only in-frame clones and leaves some out. The repertoire holds 35,000 to 40,000 clones, with roughly 89% as singletons. The source of this sequence is a female donor in good health, enrolled as a control in a pregnancy study. The chain employs TRBV7-9 and TRBJ2-5; the D gene is possibly TRBD1 (5 bases). Sequences were derived from CD4+ T cells from peripheral blood mononuclear cells, sampled after pregnancy. Here the CDR3 DNA reads TGTGCCAGCAGCCCCCGACAGAGTGGTGGGGAGACCCAGTACTTC. Its translation: CASSPRQSGGETQYF.